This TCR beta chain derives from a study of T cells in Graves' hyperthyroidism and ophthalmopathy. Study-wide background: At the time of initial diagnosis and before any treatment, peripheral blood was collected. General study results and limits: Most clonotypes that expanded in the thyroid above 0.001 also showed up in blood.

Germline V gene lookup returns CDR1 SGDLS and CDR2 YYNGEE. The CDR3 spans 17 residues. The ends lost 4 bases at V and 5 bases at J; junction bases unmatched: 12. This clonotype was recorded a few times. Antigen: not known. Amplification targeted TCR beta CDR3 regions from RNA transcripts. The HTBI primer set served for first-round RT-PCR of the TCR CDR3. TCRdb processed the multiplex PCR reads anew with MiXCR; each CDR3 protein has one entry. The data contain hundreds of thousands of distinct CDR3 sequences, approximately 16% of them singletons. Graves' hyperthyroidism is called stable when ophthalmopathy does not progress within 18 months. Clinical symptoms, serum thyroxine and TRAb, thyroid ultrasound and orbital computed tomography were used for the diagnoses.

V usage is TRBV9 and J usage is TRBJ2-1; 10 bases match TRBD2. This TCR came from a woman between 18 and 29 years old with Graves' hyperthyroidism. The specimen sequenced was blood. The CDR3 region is CASSPDSTSGSHNEQFF. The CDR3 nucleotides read TGTGCCAGCAGCCCGGACTCGACTAGCGGGTCTCACAATGAGCAGTTCTTC.